The 3 T cell receptor beta chains below all came from one sample that was sequenced in a study of OX40 agonist ivuxolimab in advanced cancers. Assay: immunoSEQ multiplex PCR; the TCRdb copy retains only in-frame clones and omits some. The sample consists of some 16,000 clones, around nine tenths of them appearing once. The sample here was CD4+ or CD8+ T cells sorted from blood, taken in a trial of the OX40 agonist ivuxolimab. The receptors stem from an adult with an advanced solid tumor such as melanoma, head and neck, liver or kidney cancer.

V is TRBV20-1 and J is TRBJ2-1; 9 bases line up with TRBD2. The trim removed 1 base at V and 12 bases at J, leaving 1 base unmatched. The CDR3 contains 11 residues. Germline V CDR1 and CDR2: DFQATT, SNEGSKA (reference sequence). CDR3 nucleotides: TGCAGTGCTAGAGCAGCGGGGGGGCAGTTCTTC. It yields the protein CSARAAGGQFF.

There are a few counts of this clone. The rearrangement uses TRBV4-2 and TRBJ2-2; 7 nucleotides match TRBD1. The CDR3 spans 16 residues. The V and J ends lost 2 bases and 0 bases, in that order; junction bases with no gene match: 3. CDR1 is LGHNA and CDR2 is YNFKEQ in the germline V gene. CDR3 loop: CASSQTGTANTGELFF. CDR3 coding DNA: TGTGCCAGCAGCCAAACCGGGACAGCGAACACCGGGGAGCTGTTTTTT.

This chain connects TRBV7-3 to TRBJ2-7, with D possibly being TRBD2 (6 bases). Germline values: CDR1 SGHTA, CDR2 FQGTGA. The CDR3 loop spans 13 amino acids. V was cut by 2 bases and J by 7 bases, with 12 bases left in between. CDR3 sequence (DNA): TGTGCCAGCAGCTTAGGGGCAGGGAGGGAGCAGTACTTC. As protein: CASSLGAGREQYF.